A single sample gave rise to the 17 T cell receptor beta chains below, sequenced in a study of cytomegalovirus exposure and HLA in healthy donors. PCR was performed using 60 Vbeta and 13 Jbeta primers. The assay was immunoSEQ multiplex PCR, and TCRdb's table has in-frame clones only and misses some. In the table there are about 180,000 clones, around 84% of which are singletons. The sample consisted of PBMCs. The receptors stem from a girl aged 2 to 9 in good health and CMV-seropositive.

DNA of the CDR3: TGTGCCAGCACCCCGGCAGGGGGTACCGGGGAGCTGTTTTTT. Translated: CASTPAGGTGELFF. The rearrangement links TRBV2 to TRBJ2-2; 7 bases map to TRBD1. CDR1 and CDR2 (germline): SNHLY, FYNNEI. CDR3 size: 14 residues. V dropped 7 bases and J dropped 5; count of bases not matched to a gene: 7. The full variable domain, completed using reference TRBV2 and TRBJ2-2, is EPEVTQTPSHQVTQMGQEVILRCVPISNHLYFYWYRQILGQKVEFLVSFYNNEISEKSEIFDDQFSVERPDGSNFTLKIRSTKLEDSAMYFCASTPAGGTGELFFGEGSRLTVL.

The CDR3 DNA is TGTGCCAGCAGCAAGACAGAATCCTACGAGCAGTACTTC. It codes for CASSKTESYEQYF. The chain combines TRBV7-9 with TRBJ2-7, with D possibly being TRBD1 (5 bases). Trimming removed 5 bases at V and 1 base at J, with 9 bases between. This CDR3 spans 13 amino acids. CDR1 and CDR2 from the germline V gene are SEHNR and FQNEAQ (reference sequence).

The chain joins TRBV5-5 to TRBJ1-5; no reliable D call. This CDR3 spans 14 amino acids. Germline CDR1 SGHKS, CDR2 YYEKEE (reference sequence). Trimming took 4 bases from V and 1 from J, leaving 9 bases between them. CDR3 in amino acids: CASSPITSNQPQHF. CDR3 sequence (DNA): TGTGCCAGCAGCCCGATTACAAGCAATCAGCCCCAGCATTTT.

V usage is TRBV21-1 and J usage is TRBJ1-5; the DNA was not compared with TRBD1, the D call given in the table. TRBV21-1 is labeled a pseudogene. This CDR3 contains 16 residues. DNA for the CDR3: TGTGCCAGCAGCGCACTACAGGGGGAGGGCAATCAGCCCCAGCATTTT. Its protein product is CASSALQGEGNQPQHF.

V usage is TRBV28 and J usage is TRBJ1-5, with 7 bases aligning to TRBD1. Germline values: CDR1 MDHEN, CDR2 SYDVKM. The CDR3 sequence is 15 residues long. V lost 4 bases to trimming and J lost 5 bases; unmatched junction nucleotides: 8. The CDR3 sequence: CASSSGQREHQPQHF. CDR3 nucleotides: TGTGCCAGCAGTTCGGGACAGCGAGAGCATCAGCCCCAGCATTTT.

The chain uses TRBV10-1 and TRBJ2-5; tentative D call: TRBD2 (6 bases). The V end was cut by 3 bases, the J end by 2 bases, with 13 bases between. The CDR3 is 15 amino acids. CDR1 and CDR2 from the germline V gene are WNHNN and SYGVQD (reference sequence). The CDR3 region is CASSDGGAGQETQYF. The CDR3 DNA reads TGCGCCAGCAGTGATGGAGGGGCCGGGCAAGAGACCCAGTACTTC.

This clone was seen more than once but under ten times. This chain joins TRBV11-2 and TRBJ2-7; possible D gene TRBD2, 6 bases. The V and J ends lost 0 bases and 3 bases respectively, with 6 bases between them. Germline loops: CDR1 SGHAT, CDR2 FQNNGV. The CDR3 is made up of 13 amino acids. CDR3 in DNA: TGTGCCAGCAGCTTAGATAGCGGCTACGAGCAGTACTTC. Protein product: CASSLDSGYEQYF.

The rearrangement uses TRBV5-6 and TRBJ1-2; 7 bases agree with TRBD1. V shed 4 bases and J 8 bases; nucleotides not matched to a gene: 5. The CDR3 runs to 12 residues. Per germline, CDR1 SGHDT and CDR2 YYEEEE. The CDR3 loop reads CASSQQGYGYTF. DNA of the CDR3: TGTGCCAGCAGCCAACAGGGGTACGGCTACACCTTC.

The rearrangement joins TRBV5-4 to TRBJ2-5; TRBD2 matches 8 bases. V trimming: 4 bases; J trimming: 1 base; junction bases outside the gene matches: 9. CDR1 and CDR2 (germline): SGHNT, YYREEE (reference sequence). The CDR3 totals 16 residues. CDR3 coding DNA: TGTGCCAGCAGCCCCCCACCGGCGGGAGGCCAAGAGACCCAGTACTTC. Amino acid sequence: CASSPPPAGGQETQYF.

This chain links TRBV19 with TRBJ2-1, with 9 bases matching TRBD2. The V and J ends lost 6 bases and 0 bases, in that order; junction bases with no gene match: 9. The V gene's germline CDR1 is LNHDA and CDR2 SQIVND (reference sequence). CDR3 size: 17 residues. The CDR3 DNA reads TGTGCCAGTAGCCTTAGCGGGGGCCCCAGCTCCTACAATGAGCAGTTCTTC. This gives the protein CASSLSGGPSSYNEQFF. Together with reference TRBV19 and TRBJ2-1, the CDR3 gives the full variable domain: DGGITQSPKYLFRKEGQNVTLSCEQNLNHDAMYWYRQDPGQGLRLIYYSQIVNDFQKGDIAEGYSVSREKKESFPLTVTSAQKNPTAFYLCASSLSGGPSSYNEQFFGPGTRLTVL.

This clone appeared a few times. The V gene is TRBV5-6, the J gene TRBJ1-4; D perhaps matches TRBD1 (6 bases). The CDR3 sequence is 14 residues long. CDR1 is SGHDT, CDR2 YYEEEE, per germline. Deletions cut 2 bases from V and 1 base from J, with 6 bases between. The CDR3, as DNA: TGTGCCAGCAGCTTACAGGGAACTAATGAAAAACTGTTTTTT. Its protein product is CASSLQGTNEKLFF.

This clone has a handful of counts. Other DNA sequences within the sample encode an identical CDR3. This chain uses TRBV2 with TRBJ1-4, with a possible D match to TRBD1 (5 bases). The CDR3 loop spans 14 amino acids. The V gene lost 2 bases and the J gene lost 3 bases, with 7 bases spanning the gap. Per the germline V gene, CDR1 is SNHLY and CDR2 is FYNNEI. The CDR3 spells CASSEQGANEKLFF. The CDR3, as DNA: TGTGCCAGCAGTGAACAGGGCGCTAATGAAAAACTGTTTTTT.

The J gene is TRBJ1-5, the V gene TRBV30; D may be TRBD1 (5 bases). The CDR3 length is 19 residues. Per germline, CDR1 GTSNPN and CDR2 SVGIG (reference sequence). Trimming removed 0 bases from V and 4 bases from J, with 25 bases in between. The CDR3, as DNA: TGTGCCTGGAGTGTAGGGAGGAGGGGTTGGGGCCTCGGGAATCAGCCCCAGCATTTT. The encoded protein is CAWSVGRRGWGLGNQPQHF.

The chain recombines TRBV9 with TRBJ2-2; weak D call: TRBD1 (5 bases). The ends were cut back, 6 bases at V and 4 bases at J, with 16 bases in the middle. Germline lookup yields CDR1 SGDLS and CDR2 YYNGEE. The CDR3 runs 15 residues. Written as DNA, the CDR3 is TGTGCCAGCATCCGCGACAGCGCCGGCACCGGGGAGCTGTTTTTT. Its protein product is CASIRDSAGTGELFF.

This chain uses TRBV9 with TRBJ2-1; no definite D call. Germline values: CDR1 SGDLS, CDR2 YYNGEE. V was clipped by 6 bases and J by 3 bases, with 16 bases between them. The CDR3 contains 15 residues. In nucleotides, the CDR3 is TGTGCCAGCACCATATCCTATGCCGACTACAATGAGCAGTTCTTC. Protein: CASTISYADYNEQFF. The full variable domain, in which reference TRBV9 and TRBJ2-1 provide the parts outside the CDR3, is DSGVTQTPKHLITATGQRVTLRCSPRSGDLSVYWYQQSLDQGLQFLIQYYNGEERAKGNILERFSAQQFPDLHSELNLSSLELGDSALYFCASTISYADYNEQFFGPGTRLTVL.

The chain joins TRBV19 to TRBJ1-2, with TRBD1 matching over 7 bases. Germline lookup yields CDR1 LNHDA and CDR2 SQIVND (reference sequence). J was trimmed by 4 bases and V by 1 base; bases with no gene match: 6. The CDR3 length is 15 residues. This CDR3 reads CASSIAPSGGYGYTF. The DNA for the CDR3 is TGTGCCAGTAGTATAGCCCCCTCAGGGGGCTATGGCTACACCTTC. The full variable domain, its missing parts supplied by reference TRBV19 and TRBJ1-2, is DGGITQSPKYLFRKEGQNVTLSCEQNLNHDAMYWYRQDPGQGLRLIYYSQIVNDFQKGDIAEGYSVSREKKESFPLTVTSAQKNPTAFYLCASSIAPSGGYGYTFGSGTRLTVV.

About this clone itself: The germline gene is not matched at one end of the junction; a read error may be the cause. The V gene is TRBV6-6, the J gene TRBJ1-2, with 8 bases that match TRBD1. The CDR3 contains 13 residues. CDR1 is MNHNY, CDR2 SVGAGI, per germline (reference sequence). For the CDR3, the DNA is TGTGCCAGCGGTTACGATGGACAGGGTATCTACACCTTC. It yields the protein CASGYDGQGIYTF.